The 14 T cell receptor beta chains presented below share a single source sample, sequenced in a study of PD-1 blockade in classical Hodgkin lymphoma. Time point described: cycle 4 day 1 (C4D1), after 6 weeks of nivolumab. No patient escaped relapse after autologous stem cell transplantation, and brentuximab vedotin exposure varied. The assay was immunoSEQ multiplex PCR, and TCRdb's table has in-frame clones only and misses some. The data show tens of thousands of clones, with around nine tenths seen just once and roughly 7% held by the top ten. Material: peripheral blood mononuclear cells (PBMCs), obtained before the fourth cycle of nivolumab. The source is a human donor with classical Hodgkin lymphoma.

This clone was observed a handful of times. The CDR3 coding sequence is TGTGCCAGCGGAGATAGTCAAGAGACCCAGTACTTC. Translation gives CASGDSQETQYF. The chain recombines TRBV2 with TRBJ2-5; D call uncertain. The CDR3 is made up of 12 amino acids. CDR1 and CDR2 (germline): SNHLY, FYNNEI. Trimming stripped 8 bases from V and 2 bases from J, with 9 bases between.

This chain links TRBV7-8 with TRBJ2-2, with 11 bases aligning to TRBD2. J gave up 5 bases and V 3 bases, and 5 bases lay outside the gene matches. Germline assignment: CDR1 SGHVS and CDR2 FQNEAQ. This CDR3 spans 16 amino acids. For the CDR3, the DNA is TGTGCCAGCAGCTTCAATAGCGGGGGGGCAACCGGGGAGCTGTTTTTT. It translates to CASSFNSGGATGELFF.

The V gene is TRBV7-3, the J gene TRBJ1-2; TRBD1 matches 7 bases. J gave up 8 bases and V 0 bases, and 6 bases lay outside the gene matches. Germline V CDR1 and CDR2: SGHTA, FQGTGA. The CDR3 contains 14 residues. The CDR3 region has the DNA TGTGCCAGCAGCTTAACCTCCGGGACAGCCGGCTACACCTTC. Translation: CASSLTSGTAGYTF.

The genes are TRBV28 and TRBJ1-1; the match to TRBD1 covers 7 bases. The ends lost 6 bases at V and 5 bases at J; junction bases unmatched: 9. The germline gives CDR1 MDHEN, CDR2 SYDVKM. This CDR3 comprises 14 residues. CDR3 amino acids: CASSLSGGGTEAFF. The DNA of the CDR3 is TGTGCCAGCAGCCTTTCAGGGGGAGGGACTGAAGCTTTCTTT.

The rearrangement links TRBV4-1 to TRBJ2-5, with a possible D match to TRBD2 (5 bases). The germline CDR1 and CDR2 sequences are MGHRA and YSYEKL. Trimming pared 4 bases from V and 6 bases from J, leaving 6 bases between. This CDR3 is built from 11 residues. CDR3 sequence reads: CASSPGKTQYF. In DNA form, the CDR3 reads TGCGCCAGCAGCCCCGGGAAGACCCAGTACTTC.

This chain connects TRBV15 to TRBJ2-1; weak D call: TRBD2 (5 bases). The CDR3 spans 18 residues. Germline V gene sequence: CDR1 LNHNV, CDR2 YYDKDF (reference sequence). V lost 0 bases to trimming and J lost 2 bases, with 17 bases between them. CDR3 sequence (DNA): TGTGCCACCAGCAGAGATCCGGCCGGGGTCGATCCCTACAATGAGCAGTTCTTC. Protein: CATSRDPAGVDPYNEQFF.

In DNA, the CDR3 is TGCGCCAGCAGTTTGACAGGGGGCGAGGTCTATGAGCAGTTCTTC. Amino acids: CASSLTGGEVYEQFF. J is TRBJ2-1 and V is TRBV10-1; 10 nucleotides line up with TRBD1. The CDR3 is 15 residues long. Germline trimming cut 5 bases from V and 8 bases from J; bases unmatched to any gene: 9. Per the germline V gene, CDR1 is WNHNN and CDR2 is SYGVQD (reference sequence).

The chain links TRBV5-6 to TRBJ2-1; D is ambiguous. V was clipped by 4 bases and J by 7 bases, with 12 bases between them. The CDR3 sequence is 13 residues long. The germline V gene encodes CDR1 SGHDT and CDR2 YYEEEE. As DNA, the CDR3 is TGTGCCAGCAGCGCCTACCATAGGAATGAGCAGTTCTTC. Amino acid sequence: CASSAYHRNEQFF.

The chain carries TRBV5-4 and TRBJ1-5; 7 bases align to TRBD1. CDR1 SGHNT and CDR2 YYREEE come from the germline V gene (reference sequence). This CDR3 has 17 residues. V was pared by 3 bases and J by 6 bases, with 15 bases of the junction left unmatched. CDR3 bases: TGTGCCAGCAGCTGTCCGCGCGGACAGGCGAGGCGTCAGCCCCAGCATTTT. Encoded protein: CASSCPRGQARRQPQHF.

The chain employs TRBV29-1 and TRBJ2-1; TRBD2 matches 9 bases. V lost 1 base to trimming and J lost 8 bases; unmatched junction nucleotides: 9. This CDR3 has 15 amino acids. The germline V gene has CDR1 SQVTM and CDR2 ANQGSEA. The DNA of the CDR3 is TGCAGCGTTGAAGTAGGTGGTAGCGGGAGCGATGAGCAGTTCTTC. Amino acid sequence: CSVEVGGSGSDEQFF.

This chain's CDR3 is CASSPTGSSYNEQFF. The CDR3, as DNA: TGCGCCAGCAGCCCGACAGGGAGCTCCTACAATGAGCAGTTCTTC. The gene calls are TRBV4-3 and TRBJ2-1; 7 nucleotides agree with TRBD1. J lost 0 bases, V lost 4 bases, and 3 bases had no gene match. The CDR3 runs 15 residues. CDR1 LGHNA and CDR2 YSLEER come from the germline V gene.

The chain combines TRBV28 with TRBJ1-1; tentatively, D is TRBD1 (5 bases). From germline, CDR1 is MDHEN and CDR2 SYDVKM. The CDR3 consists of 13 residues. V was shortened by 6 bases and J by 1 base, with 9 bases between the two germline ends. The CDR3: CASRAGGNTEAFF. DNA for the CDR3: TGTGCCAGCAGGGCCGGGGGGAACACTGAAGCTTTCTTT.

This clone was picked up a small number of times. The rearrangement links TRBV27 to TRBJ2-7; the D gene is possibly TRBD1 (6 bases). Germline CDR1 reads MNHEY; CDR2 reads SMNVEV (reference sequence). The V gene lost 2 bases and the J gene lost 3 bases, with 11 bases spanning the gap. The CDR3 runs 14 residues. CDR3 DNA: TGTGCCAGCAGTTTAGGGACAAGAAACTACGAGCAGTACTTC. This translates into CASSLGTRNYEQYF.

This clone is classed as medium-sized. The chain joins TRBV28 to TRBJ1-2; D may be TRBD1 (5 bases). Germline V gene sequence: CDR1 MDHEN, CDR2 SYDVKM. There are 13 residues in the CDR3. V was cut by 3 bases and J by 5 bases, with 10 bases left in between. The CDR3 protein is CASSLGGLYGYTF. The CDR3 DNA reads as TGTGCCAGCAGTTTGGGGGGACTATATGGCTACACCTTC.